This T cell receptor beta chain was documented in a study of shared clonotypes between healthy human individuals. Notes on this clone: Its specificity is not known.

At the deep level, the assay was run. TCRdb's table, derived via immunoSEQ multiplex PCR, lists solely in-frame clones and lacks some. The sample includes millions of clones, 90% to 95% seen only once; the top ten take approximately 0.13%. Germline V gives CDR1 SEHNR, CDR2 FQNEAQ (reference sequence). V shed 2 bases, J shed 8 bases, and the junction held 10 bases outside the gene matches. The CDR3 consists of 15 residues. General study findings and limits: The low donor count limited represented genetic and exposure-history diversity. Naive subsets, compared against memory subsets, generally had larger estimated richness values.

Material for sequencing was naive CD4+ T cells sorted from blood. Noted subset: CD45RA+ positively selected. J is TRBJ1-2 and V is TRBV7-9, with 8 positions matching TRBD1. The TCR was taken from a man aged 18 to 30 in good health. The CDR3 spells CASSLSDRGQAGYTF. The CDR3 DNA is TGTGCCAGCAGCTTAAGCGACAGGGGCCAGGCAGGCTACACCTTC.